This T cell receptor (beta chain) was captured in a study of T cell responses to AZD1222 COVID-19 vaccine. The CDR3 extends over 8 amino acids. Study-wide results and caveats: Mostly white British, mostly female donors; authors suggested clonal diversity may be underestimated. Spike-specific TCR breadth and depth grew following two AZD1222 doses. Dominant CD4 TCR responses targeted spike regions 160-218 and 743-854.

On this clone itself: Its antigen is unknown.

The method was immunoSEQ multiplex PCR; TCRdb's version includes in-frame clones alone and lacks a portion of them. The sample contains 150,000 or so clones, roughly 87% of which appear only once. The rearrangement uses TRBV21-1 and TRBJ1-2. TRBV21-1 constitutes a pseudogene. The sample consisted of peripheral blood, taken on day 0 of AZD1222 vaccination. The TCR sequence derives from an adult in good health. This CDR3 is CASSNHAF. The CDR3 coding sequence is TGTGCCAGCAGCAACCACGCCTTC.